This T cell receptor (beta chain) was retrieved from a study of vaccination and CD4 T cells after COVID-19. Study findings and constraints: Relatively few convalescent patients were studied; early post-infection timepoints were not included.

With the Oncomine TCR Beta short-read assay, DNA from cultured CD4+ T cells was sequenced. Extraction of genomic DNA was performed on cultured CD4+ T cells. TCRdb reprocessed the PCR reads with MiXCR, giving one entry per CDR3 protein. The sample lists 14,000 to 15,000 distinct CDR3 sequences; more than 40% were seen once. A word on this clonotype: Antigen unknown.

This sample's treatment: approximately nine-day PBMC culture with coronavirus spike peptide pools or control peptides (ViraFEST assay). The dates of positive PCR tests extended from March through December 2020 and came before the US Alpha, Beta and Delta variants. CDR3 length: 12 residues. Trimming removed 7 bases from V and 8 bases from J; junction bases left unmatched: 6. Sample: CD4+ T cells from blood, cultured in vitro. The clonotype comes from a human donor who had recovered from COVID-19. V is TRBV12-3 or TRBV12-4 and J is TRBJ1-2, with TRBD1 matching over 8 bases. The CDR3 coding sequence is TGTGCCAGCAAAAGACAGGGGTGGGGCTACACCTTC. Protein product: CASKRQGWGYTF.